Listed below are T cell receptor beta chains from one sample, sequenced in a study of blood T cell repertoires in COVID-19. Generated by immunoSEQ multiplex PCR, the TCRdb table keeps only in-frame clones and is missing some. The table includes 150,000 to 200,000 clones, 88% detected once. Sequenced sample: peripheral blood. The receptors derive from a human donor in a cohort sampled during active COVID-19. Each CDR3 is given with its conserved first and last residue. A D gene is named only where the DNA matches it firmly. Clone sizes are given selectively: once, few, many, or a class where the clone is expanded.

V	J	D	size	CDR3	DNA
TRBV30	TRBJ2-7	TRBD1	.	CAWSRGTGQHEQYF	TGTGCCTGGAGCCGCGGGACAGGGCAACACGAGCAGTACTTC
TRBV7-7	TRBJ1-1	.	.	CASSLGGLPENTEAFF	TGTGCCAGCAGCTTAGGGGGGCTACCCGAGAACACTGAAGCTTTCTTT
TRBV2	TRBJ1-6	TRBD1	many	CASSLGQANSPLHF	TGTGCCAGCAGCCTGGGACAGGCTAATTCACCCCTCCACTTT
TRBV6-1	TRBJ1-6	.	.	CASSEPPFLARGSPLHF	TGTGCCAGCAGCGAACCCCCTTTTCTCGCTAGAGGTTCACCCCTCCACTTT
TRBV7-6	TRBJ2-1	TRBD2	.	CASSLGSLAGGPIPGNEQFF	TGTGCCAGCAGCTTAGGTAGCCTAGCGGGAGGGCCCATACCGGGGAATGAGCAGTTCTTC
TRBV18	TRBJ2-1	TRBD1	.	CASSGTGGNEQFF	TGTGCCAGCTCCGGGACAGGGGGCAATGAGCAGTTCTTC
TRBV3-1/TRBV3-2	TRBJ2-1	TRBD1	.	CASSPGQGGGYNEQFF	TGTGCCAGCAGCCCGGGACAGGGGGGGGGCTACAATGAGCAGTTCTTC
TRBV27	TRBJ2-7	.	.	CASSLAFREQYF	TGTGCCAGCAGTCTAGCCTTTCGTGAGCAGTACTTC
TRBV7-8	TRBJ2-3	.	.	CASSLGSLGGPDTQYF	TGTGCCAGCAGCTTAGGTTCCCTGGGGGGTCCAGATACGCAGTATTTT
TRBV30	TRBJ1-2	.	.	CAWSPLGAGSGGYTF	TGTGCCTGGAGTCCCCTAGGGGCAGGGTCAGGTGGCTACACCTTC
TRBV5-6	TRBJ1-4	TRBD1	.	CASSSQQGFEKLFF	TGTGCCAGCAGTTCTCAACAGGGGTTTGAAAAACTGTTTTTT
TRBV5-1	TRBJ2-5	.	once	CASSFGGGRGETQYF	TGCGCCAGCAGCTTTGGCGGAGGGAGAGGTGAGACCCAGTACTTC
TRBV6-6	TRBJ1-1	.	.	CASSYSGRGNTEAFF	TGTGCCAGCAGTTACTCCGGTAGAGGAAACACTGAAGCTTTCTTT
TRBV5-1	TRBJ2-5	.	.	CASNNFGETQYF	TGCGCCAGCAACAACTTCGGGGAGACCCAGTACTTC
TRBV3-1/TRBV3-2	TRBJ1-1	.	.	CASSIAVENTEAFF	TGTGCCAGCAGCATCGCGGTGGAGAACACTGAAGCTTTCTTT
TRBV6-5	TRBJ2-5	TRBD1	.	CASGRTGDLETQYF	TGTGCCAGCGGTCGAACAGGGGATTTGGAGACCCAGTACTTC
TRBV7-2	TRBJ2-3	TRBD2	once	CASSLLAGVTDTQYF	TGTGCCAGCAGCTTACTAGCGGGAGTGACAGATACGCAGTATTTT
TRBV5-8	TRBJ2-1	.	.	CATTQGYYDNEQFF	TGTGCCACAACCCAGGGATACTACGACAATGAGCAGTTCTTC
TRBV19	TRBJ2-5	TRBD1	.	CASRDRGRGETQYF	TGTGCCAGTAGGGACAGGGGACGGGGGGAGACCCAGTACTTC
TRBV10-3	TRBJ2-7	.	.	CATSLGVSYEQYF	TGTGCCACCTCTCTAGGGGTCTCCTACGAGCAGTACTTC
TRBV13	TRBJ2-7	.	once	CASSLVWQGSYEQYF	TGTGCCAGCAGCTTAGTATGGCAGGGGTCCTACGAGCAGTACTTC
TRBV28	TRBJ2-7	.	.	CASSPSPRYQPSYEQYF	TGTGCCAGCAGTCCATCTCCGAGGTACCAACCTTCCTACGAGCAGTACTTC
TRBV11-2	TRBJ1-4	TRBD1	.	CASSLDPSGGKLFF	TGTGCCAGCAGCTTAGATCCATCAGGGGGAAAACTGTTTTTT
TRBV15	TRBJ1-1	.	.	CATRSQVNTEAFF	TGTGCCACCAGGAGCCAGGTGAACACTGAAGCTTTCTTT
TRBV5-1	TRBJ2-3	.	.	CASSLRPEGTDTQYF	TGCGCCAGCAGCTTGCGGCCAGAGGGCACAGATACGCAGTATTTT
TRBV9	TRBJ2-5	.	.	CASSVAGGLKETQYF	TGTGCCAGCAGCGTAGCAGGGGGGCTTAAGGAGACCCAGTACTTC
TRBV27	TRBJ2-2	TRBD1	.	CASSLEYAGGTNTGELFF	TGTGCCAGCAGTTTAGAGTATGCAGGGGGCACGAACACCGGGGAGCTGTTTTTT
TRBV10-3	TRBJ1-1	TRBD1	.	CAIRETGTEAFF	TGTGCCATCAGGGAGACAGGGACTGAAGCTTTCTTT
TRBV9	TRBJ2-1	TRBD2	.	CASSVGASGDGEQFF	TGTGCCAGCAGCGTAGGTGCTAGCGGGGACGGGGAGCAGTTCTTC
TRBV5-4	TRBJ2-7	TRBD2	.	CASSDGTSGGGEQYF	TGTGCCAGCAGCGACGGGACTAGTGGAGGTGGCGAGCAGTACTTC
TRBV5-8	TRBJ1-3	.	.	CASSFFSRLLPGNTIYF	TGTGCCAGCAGCTTTTTCTCTCGTCTCCTTCCCGGAAACACCATATATTTT
TRBV29-1	TRBJ2-5	TRBD1	.	CSVADRGETQYF	TGCAGCGTTGCGGACAGGGGAGAGACCCAGTACTTC
TRBV19	TRBJ2-7	.	.	CASSMDGGNRNEQYF	TGTGCCAGTAGTATGGACGGAGGAAATCGGAACGAGCAGTACTTC
TRBV25-1	TRBJ1-1	.	.	CASSYPGRGVEAFF	TGTGCCAGCAGTTATCCAGGGAGGGGGGTCGAAGCTTTCTTT
TRBV4-3	TRBJ2-1	TRBD2	.	CASSQETSGGAYNEQFF	TGCGCCAGCAGCCAAGAAACTAGCGGGGGAGCCTACAATGAGCAGTTCTTC
TRBV7-8	TRBJ1-1	.	.	CASSSGGSNTEAFF	TGTGCCAGCAGCTCTGGGGGGAGCAACACTGAAGCTTTCTTT
TRBV7-9	TRBJ2-5	.	.	CASSTRDFSQETQYF	TGTGCCAGCAGCACCCGGGATTTTAGCCAAGAGACCCAGTACTTC
TRBV3-1/TRBV3-2	TRBJ2-5	TRBD1	.	CASSLNHRGSQETQYF	TGTGCCAGCAGCTTAAACCACAGGGGATCGCAAGAGACCCAGTACTTC
TRBV7-6	TRBJ1-3	TRBD1	.	CASSLGGQAPSGNTIYF	TGTGCCAGCAGCTTAGGCGGACAGGCCCCCTCTGGAAACACCATATATTTT
TRBV7-6	TRBJ2-7	TRBD1	once	CASSSRDSGYEQYF	TGTGCCAGCAGCTCTAGGGACAGTGGCTACGAGCAGTACTTC
TRBV5-1	TRBJ2-6	.	.	CASRLGLDSSGANVLTF	TGCGCCAGCAGACTCGGCCTAGACAGCTCTGGGGCCAACGTCCTGACTTTC
TRBV6-5	TRBJ2-2	.	.	CASNGPGELFF	TGTGCCAGCAATGGCCCCGGGGAGCTGTTTTTT
TRBV7-2	TRBJ2-1	TRBD2	few	CASSGEGTRVYNEQFF	TGTGCCAGCAGTGGGGAGGGGACTAGGGTATACAATGAGCAGTTCTTC
TRBV30	TRBJ1-6	TRBD1	.	CAWEGNRGSSPLHF	TGTGCCTGGGAGGGTAACAGGGGATCTTCACCCCTCCACTTT
TRBV7-9	TRBJ2-3	TRBD2	.	CASSLLAGVTGTDTQYF	TGTGCCAGCAGCCTACTAGCGGGAGTAACAGGCACAGATACGCAGTATTTT